The 22 T cell receptor beta chains listed next were all sequenced from one sample in a study of T cells in narcolepsy. Generated by immunoSEQ multiplex PCR, the TCRdb table keeps only in-frame clones and is missing some. The sample contains tens of thousands of clones, roughly 64% of which appear only once. Sequenced input: memory (CD45RA-) CD4+ T cells from blood. Source of these receptors: a human donor in good health.

This chain joins TRBV5-1 and TRBJ2-1, with D unresolved. Between the trimmed V and J ends, which lost 2 bases and 6 bases, there was a span of 15 bases. The CDR3 runs to 15 residues. From germline, CDR1 is SGHRS and CDR2 YFSETQ. In DNA, the CDR3 is TGCGCCAGCAGCTTCTTCGGTGAGGCGTCCAATGAGCAGTTCTTC. It encodes CASSFFGEASNEQFF. Full variable domain (missing parts from reference TRBV5-1 and TRBJ2-1): KAGVTQTPRYLIKTRGQQVTLSCSPISGHRSVSWYQQTPGQGLQFLFEYFSETQRNKGNFPGRFSGRQFSNSRSEMNVSTLELGDSALYLCASSFFGEASNEQFFGPGTRLTVL.

The rearrangement joins TRBV25-1 to TRBJ2-3; D uncertain. There are 15 residues in the CDR3. Per the germline V gene, CDR1 is MGHDK and CDR2 is SYGVNS. V was clipped by 4 bases and J by 2 bases, with 13 bases between them. CDR3 in amino acids: CASSGSRSHTDTQYF. The DNA of the CDR3 is TGTGCCAGCAGTGGTTCCAGGAGCCACACAGATACGCAGTATTTT.

The rearrangement joins TRBV7-9 to TRBJ2-2; no reliable D call. Trimming left V 6 bases short and J 4 bases short, with 12 bases between. Germline V lookup: CDR1 SEHNR, CDR2 FQNEAQ (reference sequence). The CDR3 runs 14 residues. The DNA for the CDR3 is TGTGCCAGCAGACAAGACGTTAGCACCGGGGAGCTGTTTTTT. Protein product: CASRQDVSTGELFF. The whole variable domain, filled in from reference TRBV7-9 and TRBJ2-2, reads DTGVSQNPRHKITKRGQNVTFRCDPISEHNRLYWYRQTLGQGPEFLTYFQNEAQLEKSRLLSDRFSAERPKGSFSTLEIQRTEQGDSAMYLCASRQDVSTGELFFGEGSRLTVL.

The table lists this clone with a few counts. V is TRBV28 and J is TRBJ1-2; a possible D gene is TRBD1 (5 bases). Germline assignment: CDR1 MDHEN and CDR2 SYDVKM. There are 12 residues in the CDR3. V shed 8 bases and J shed 7 bases, with 14 bases lying between them. The DNA for the CDR3 is TGTGCCAGCGGCGAAGGGACTCTTGGCTACACCTTC. Residues: CASGEGTLGYTF.

V is TRBV7-2 and J is TRBJ2-3, with D unclear. The germline CDR1 and CDR2 sequences are SGHTA and FQGNSA. The CDR3 is 15 residues long. Trimming took off 1 base at V and 0 bases at J, with 8 bases between the two ends. The CDR3 spells CASSLGPISTDTQYF. DNA of the CDR3: TGTGCCAGCAGCTTAGGACCTATAAGCACAGATACGCAGTATTTT.

V and J are TRBV7-9 and TRBJ2-7; D remains unclear. This CDR3 has 12 residues. Between the trimmed V and J ends, which lost 1 base and 7 bases, there was a span of 8 bases. The V gene's germline CDR1 is SEHNR and CDR2 FQNEAQ (reference sequence). CDR3 in DNA: TGTGCCAGCAGCTTAGGTCCGTTGGAGCAGTACTTC. It specifies CASSLGPLEQYF.

The chain links TRBV6-5 to TRBJ1-6; D may be TRBD1 (6 bases). This CDR3 spans 15 amino acids. CDR1 MNHEY and CDR2 SVGAGI come from the germline V gene. V lost 4 bases, J lost 9 bases, and 16 bases lay in between. The CDR3, as DNA: TGTGCCAGCAGTTCCGCGATCCTACAGGGTTCACCCCTCCACTTT. This gives the protein CASSSAILQGSPLHF.

To note about this clone: A read error may account for a junction end that differs from germline. The rearrangement joins TRBV6-1 to TRBJ2-2; D is unresolved. The CDR3 runs 13 residues. Germline V gene sequence: CDR1 MNHNS, CDR2 SASEGT. Written as DNA, the CDR3 is TGTGTCAGCAGCATGACGAACACCGGGGAGCTGTTTTTT. It specifies CVSSMTNTGELFF.

The CDR3 region is CASGSDAHNEQFF. The DNA for the CDR3 is TGTGCCAGCGGCTCGGACGCCCACAATGAGCAGTTCTTC. This sequence joins TRBV6-1 and TRBJ2-1, with D unresolved. The CDR3 has 13 amino acids. V was cut by 8 bases and J by 5 bases, with 13 bases left in between. Germline CDR1 and CDR2: MNHNS and SASEGT.

This clone was counted a few times. This chain joins TRBV7-8 and TRBJ2-3, with D perhaps matching TRBD2 (5 bases). The V and J ends lost 1 base and 6 bases respectively, with 8 bases between them. CDR3 length: 13 amino acids. The germline V gene has CDR1 SGHVS and CDR2 FQNEAQ. The chain's CDR3 is CASSLGRGDTQYF. CDR3 nucleotide sequence: TGTGCCAGCAGCTTAGGACGCGGGGATACGCAGTATTTT.

The genes are TRBV5-1 and TRBJ1-1, with no clear D. Trimming stripped 5 bases from V and 7 bases from J, with 18 bases between. Per germline, CDR1 SGHRS and CDR2 YFSETQ. The CDR3 is 14 amino acids. The CDR3 protein is CASSPKIVTGEAFF. The CDR3 DNA sequence: TGCGCCAGCAGTCCGAAGATCGTGACGGGTGAAGCTTTCTTT.

The chain combines TRBV9 with TRBJ2-5; D ambiguous. This CDR3 has 15 amino acids. The V gene's germline CDR1 is SGDLS and CDR2 YYNGEE. V was trimmed by 0 bases and J by 4 bases, leaving 13 bases between them. CDR3 protein: CASSVAGSVGETQYF. The CDR3, as DNA: TGTGCCAGCAGCGTAGCTGGGTCGGTCGGAGAGACCCAGTACTTC.

This clone is a singleton in its sample. The gene calls are TRBV5-1 and TRBJ2-7; TRBD2 matches at 8 bases. Germline assignment: CDR1 SGHRS and CDR2 YFSETQ. Trimming took 0 bases from V and 6 from J; bases not matched to a gene: 8. The CDR3 loop spans 15 amino acids. As DNA, the CDR3 is TGCGCCAGCAGCTTGGAATTAGCGGGGCCCCCCGAGCAGTACTTC. Translated: CASSLELAGPPEQYF.

The chain carries TRBV11-1 and TRBJ1-2; possible D gene TRBD1, 5 bases. The length of the CDR3 is 15 residues. V was shortened by 5 bases and J by 2 bases, with 15 bases between the two germline ends. Germline CDR1 reads SGHAT; CDR2 reads FQDESV (reference sequence). CDR3 coding DNA: TGTGCCAGCAGCCTCCTGGGGCCAGGAAACTATGGCTACACCTTC. It translates to CASSLLGPGNYGYTF.

The chain combines TRBV18 with TRBJ2-1, with D tentatively TRBD2 (5 bases). The CDR3 runs 16 residues. Germline V CDR1 and CDR2: KGHSH, LQKENI. Trimming shortened V by 0 bases and J by 0 bases, and 9 bases separated the two germline ends. The chain's CDR3 is CASSPPPGSSYNEQFF. The CDR3, as DNA: TGTGCCAGCTCACCACCCCCGGGGAGCTCCTACAATGAGCAGTTCTTC.

V is TRBV10-2 and J is TRBJ2-1; possibly TRBD1 or TRBD2 for D (6 bases each). The CDR3 runs to 13 residues. Germline V gene sequence: CDR1 WSHSY, CDR2 SAAADI. Trimming stripped 8 bases from V and 9 bases from J, with 17 bases between. Here the CDR3 DNA reads TGCGCCAGCGTCTGGGAGGTAGGGGGTGAGCAGTTCTTC. This codes for CASVWEVGGEQFF.

This clone was recorded a few times. The chain uses TRBV7-3 and TRBJ2-2; D is perhaps TRBD1 or TRBD2 (5 bases each). The CDR3 loop spans 14 amino acids. CDR1 is SGHTA, CDR2 FQGTGA, per germline. The ends were cut back, 4 bases at V and 9 bases at J, with 15 bases in the middle. The CDR3, as DNA: TGTGCCAGCAGCTCTTCCGGGGCCGAGCGGGAGCTGTTTTTT. Protein product: CASSSSGAERELFF.

The sample holds one count of this clone. This chain connects TRBV19 to TRBJ2-5; a possible D gene is TRBD2 (7 bases). Trimming cost V 3 bases and J 4 bases, with 12 bases left between them. Germline V gene sequence: CDR1 LNHDA, CDR2 SQIVND (reference sequence). This CDR3 is 14 amino acids long. The CDR3, as DNA: TGTGCCAGTAGTATTACGGGGGGCCGAGAGACCCAGTACTTC. Amino acids: CASSITGGRETQYF.

This chain joins TRBV28 and TRBJ1-2; no clear D. Germline V gene data show CDR1 as MDHEN and CDR2 as SYDVKM. Deletions cut 6 bases from V and 2 bases from J, with 13 bases between. The CDR3 runs to 14 residues. This CDR3 is CASRLPPPNYGYTF. In DNA, the CDR3 is TGTGCCAGCAGGCTCCCCCCACCAAACTATGGCTACACCTTC.

The chain combines TRBV5-1 with TRBJ2-7; D gene unclear. CDR3 length equals 14 residues. V lost 7 bases and J lost 0, with 14 bases in between. Germline CDR1 is SGHRS and CDR2 is YFSETQ. The CDR3 DNA sequence: TGCGCCAGCCACCCCTTGGCTAACTCCTACGAGCAGTACTTC. Encoded protein: CASHPLANSYEQYF.

The chain carries TRBV6-6 and TRBJ1-1; TRBD1 matches at 7 bases. Trimming removed 3 bases from V and 1 base from J; junction bases left unmatched: 2. Germline loops: CDR1 MNHNY, CDR2 SVGAGI (reference sequence). This CDR3 has 14 residues. This chain's CDR3 is CASSYGQENTEAFF. The CDR3 DNA follows: TGTGCCAGCAGTTATGGACAGGAGAACACTGAAGCTTTCTTT.

The CDR3 nucleotides are TGTGCCAGTAGTATTAGCGGAGGTTTTGGCAAAAACATTCAGTACTTC. Its protein is CASSISGGFGKNIQYF. The chain links TRBV19 to TRBJ2-4; weak D call: TRBD2 (6 bases). Trimming removed 3 bases from V and 3 bases from J, with 15 bases in between. Germline V gene lookup returns CDR1 LNHDA and CDR2 SQIVND (reference sequence). This CDR3 spans 16 amino acids. Supplemented by reference TRBV19 and TRBJ2-4, the full variable domain reads DGGITQSPKYLFRKEGQNVTLSCEQNLNHDAMYWYRQDPGQGLRLIYYSQIVNDFQKGDIAEGYSVSREKKESFPLTVTSAQKNPTAFYLCASSISGGFGKNIQYFGAGTRLSVL.